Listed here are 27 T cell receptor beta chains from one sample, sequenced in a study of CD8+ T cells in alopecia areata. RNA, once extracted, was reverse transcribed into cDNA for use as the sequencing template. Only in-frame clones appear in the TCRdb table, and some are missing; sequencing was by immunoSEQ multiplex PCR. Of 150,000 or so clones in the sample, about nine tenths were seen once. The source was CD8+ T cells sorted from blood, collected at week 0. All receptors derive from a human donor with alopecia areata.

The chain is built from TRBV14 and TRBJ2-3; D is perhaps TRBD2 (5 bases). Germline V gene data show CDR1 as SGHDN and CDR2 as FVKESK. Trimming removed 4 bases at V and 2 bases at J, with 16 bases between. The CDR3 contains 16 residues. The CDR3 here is CASSPRIGVFTDTQYF. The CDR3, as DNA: TGTGCCAGCAGCCCCAGAATCGGGGTATTCACAGATACGCAGTATTTT.

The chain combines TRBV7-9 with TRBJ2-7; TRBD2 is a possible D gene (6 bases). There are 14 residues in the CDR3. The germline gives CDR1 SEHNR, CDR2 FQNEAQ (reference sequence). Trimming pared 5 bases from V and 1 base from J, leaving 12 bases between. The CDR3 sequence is CASSPGDPSYEQYF. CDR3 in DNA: TGTGCCAGCAGCCCGGGGGATCCTTCCTACGAGCAGTACTTC. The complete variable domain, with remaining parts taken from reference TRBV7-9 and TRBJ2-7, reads DTGVSQNPRHKITKRGQNVTFRCDPISEHNRLYWYRQTLGQGPEFLTYFQNEAQLEKSRLLSDRFSAERPKGSFSTLEIQRTEQGDSAMYLCASSPGDPSYEQYFGPGTRLTVT.

This CDR3 is CASRGTKGNEQFF. For the CDR3, the DNA is TGTGCCAGCCGCGGGACTAAGGGCAATGAGCAGTTCTTC. V and J are TRBV6-4 and TRBJ2-1; 7 nucleotides line up with TRBD2. Looked up from germline, CDR1 is MRHNA and CDR2 is SNTAGT. J lost 6 bases, V lost 8 bases, and 7 bases had no gene match. The CDR3 totals 13 residues.

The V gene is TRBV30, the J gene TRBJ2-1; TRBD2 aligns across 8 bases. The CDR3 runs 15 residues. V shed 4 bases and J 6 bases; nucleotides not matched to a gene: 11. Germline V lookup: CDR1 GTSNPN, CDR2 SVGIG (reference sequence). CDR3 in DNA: TGTGCCTGGACCCCATACGGGGGGGCCACCAATGAGCAGTTCTTC. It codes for CAWTPYGGATNEQFF.

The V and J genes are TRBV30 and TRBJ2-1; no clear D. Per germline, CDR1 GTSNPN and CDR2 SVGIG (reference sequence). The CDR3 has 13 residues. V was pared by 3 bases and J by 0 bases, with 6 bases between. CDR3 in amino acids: CAWSHLSYNEQFF. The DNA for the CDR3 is TGTGCCTGGAGCCACCTCTCCTACAATGAGCAGTTCTTC.

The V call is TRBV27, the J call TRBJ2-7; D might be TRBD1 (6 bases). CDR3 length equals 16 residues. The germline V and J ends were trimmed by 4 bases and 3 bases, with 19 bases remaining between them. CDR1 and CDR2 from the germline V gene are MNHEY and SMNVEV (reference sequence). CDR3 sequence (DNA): TGTGCCAGCAGTTCAGACAGGCGGTTGGCGGGCTACGAGCAGTACTTC. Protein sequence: CASSSDRRLAGYEQYF.

CDR3 DNA sequence: TGTGCCAGCGGGTACCGTGAGCAGTTCTTC. This encodes CASGYREQFF. The chain recombines TRBV27 with TRBJ2-1; D ambiguous. Germline-derived CDR1 and CDR2 are MNHEY and SMNVEV (reference sequence). The CDR3 spans 10 residues. V was shortened by 8 bases and J by 9 bases, with 8 bases between the two germline ends.

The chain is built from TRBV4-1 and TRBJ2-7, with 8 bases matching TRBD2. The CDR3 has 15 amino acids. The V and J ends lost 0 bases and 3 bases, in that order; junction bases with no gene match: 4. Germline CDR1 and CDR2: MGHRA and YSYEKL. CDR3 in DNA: TGCGCCAGCAGCCAAGAGGCGGGACTAGACTACGAGCAGTACTTC. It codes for CASSQEAGLDYEQYF.

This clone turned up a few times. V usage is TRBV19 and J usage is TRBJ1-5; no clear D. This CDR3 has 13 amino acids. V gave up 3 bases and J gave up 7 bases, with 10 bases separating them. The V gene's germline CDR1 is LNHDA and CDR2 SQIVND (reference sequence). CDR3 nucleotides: TGTGCCAGTAGTATTGTATCGTACCAGCCCCAGCATTTT. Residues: CASSIVSYQPQHF.

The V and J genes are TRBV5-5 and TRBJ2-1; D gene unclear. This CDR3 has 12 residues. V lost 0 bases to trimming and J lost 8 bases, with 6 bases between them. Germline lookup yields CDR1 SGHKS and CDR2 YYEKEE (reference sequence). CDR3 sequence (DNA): TGTGCCAGCAGCTTGGGTGGCGATGAGCAGTTCTTC. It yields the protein CASSLGGDEQFF.

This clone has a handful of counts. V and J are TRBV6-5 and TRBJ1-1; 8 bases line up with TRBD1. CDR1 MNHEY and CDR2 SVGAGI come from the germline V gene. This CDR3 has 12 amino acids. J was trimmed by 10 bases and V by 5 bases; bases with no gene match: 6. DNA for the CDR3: TGTGCCAGCAGTGTCCTAGACAGGGGAGCTTTCTTT. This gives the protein CASSVLDRGAFF.

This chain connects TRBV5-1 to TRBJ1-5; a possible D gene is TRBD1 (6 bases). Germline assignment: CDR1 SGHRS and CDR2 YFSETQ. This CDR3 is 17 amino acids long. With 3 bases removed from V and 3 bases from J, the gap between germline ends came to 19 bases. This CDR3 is CASSSHGSRDTNQPQHF. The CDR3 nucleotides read TGCGCCAGCAGCTCTCATGGGTCCCGGGACACCAATCAGCCCCAGCATTTT.

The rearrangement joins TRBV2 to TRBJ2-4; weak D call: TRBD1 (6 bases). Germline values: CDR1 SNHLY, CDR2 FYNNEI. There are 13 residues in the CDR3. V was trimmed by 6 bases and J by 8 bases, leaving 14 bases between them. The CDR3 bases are TGTGCCAGCAGGACAGGTTTGGCGGACATTCAGTACTTC. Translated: CASRTGLADIQYF.

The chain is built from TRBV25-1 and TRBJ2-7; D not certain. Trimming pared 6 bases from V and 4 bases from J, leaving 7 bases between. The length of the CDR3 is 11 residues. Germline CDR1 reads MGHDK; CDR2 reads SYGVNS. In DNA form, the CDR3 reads TGTGCCAGCAGGCTGGGGTACGAGCAGTACTTC. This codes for CASRLGYEQYF.

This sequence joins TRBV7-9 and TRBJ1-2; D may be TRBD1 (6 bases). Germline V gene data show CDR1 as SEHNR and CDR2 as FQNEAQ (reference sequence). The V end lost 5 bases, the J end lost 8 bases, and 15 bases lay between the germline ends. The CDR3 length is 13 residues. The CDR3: CASSPRDNSGYTF. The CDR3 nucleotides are TGTGCCAGCAGCCCCCGGGACAATAGCGGCTACACCTTC.

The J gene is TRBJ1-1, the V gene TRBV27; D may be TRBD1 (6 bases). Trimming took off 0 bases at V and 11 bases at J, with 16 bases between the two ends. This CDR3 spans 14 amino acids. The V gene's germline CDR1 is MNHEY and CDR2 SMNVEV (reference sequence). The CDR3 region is CASSLSSRAGEAFF. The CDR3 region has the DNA TGTGCCAGCAGTTTATCGAGCCGGGCAGGGGAGGCTTTCTTT.

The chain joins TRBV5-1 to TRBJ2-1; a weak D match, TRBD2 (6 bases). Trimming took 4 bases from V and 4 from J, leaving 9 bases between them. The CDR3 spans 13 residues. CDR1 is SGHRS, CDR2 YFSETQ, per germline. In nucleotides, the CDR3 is TGCGCCAGCAGCCCGGGACTTTACAATGAGCAGTTCTTC. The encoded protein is CASSPGLYNEQFF.

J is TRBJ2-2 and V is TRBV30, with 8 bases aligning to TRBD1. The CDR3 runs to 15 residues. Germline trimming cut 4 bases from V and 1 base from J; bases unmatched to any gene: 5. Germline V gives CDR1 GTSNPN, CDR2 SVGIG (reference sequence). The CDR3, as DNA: TGTGCCTGGAACCAAGGGACAGGGAACACCGGGGAGCTGTTTTTT. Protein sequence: CAWNQGTGNTGELFF.

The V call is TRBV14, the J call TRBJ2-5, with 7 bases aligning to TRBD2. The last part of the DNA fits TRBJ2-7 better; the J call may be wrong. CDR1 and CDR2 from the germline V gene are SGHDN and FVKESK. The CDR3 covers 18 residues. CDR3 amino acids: CASSQGVGLGIFSYEQYF. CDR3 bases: TGTGCCAGCAGCCAAGGTGTCGGACTAGGTATTTTCTCCTACGAGCAGTACTTC.

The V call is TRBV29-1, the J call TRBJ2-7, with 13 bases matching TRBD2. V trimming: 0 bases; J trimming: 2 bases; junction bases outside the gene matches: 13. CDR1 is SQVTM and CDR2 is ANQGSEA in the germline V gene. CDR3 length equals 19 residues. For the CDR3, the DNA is TGCAGCGTTGAAGATCACGCGCAAGCCGGACTAGCGGGAGCCTACGAGCAGTACTTC. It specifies CSVEDHAQAGLAGAYEQYF.

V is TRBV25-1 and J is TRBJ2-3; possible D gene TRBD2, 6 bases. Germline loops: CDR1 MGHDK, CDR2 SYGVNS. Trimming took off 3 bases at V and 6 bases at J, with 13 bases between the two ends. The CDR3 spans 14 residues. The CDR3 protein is CASSDWDLGDTQYF. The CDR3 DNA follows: TGTGCCAGCAGTGACTGGGACTTGGGGGATACGCAGTATTTT.

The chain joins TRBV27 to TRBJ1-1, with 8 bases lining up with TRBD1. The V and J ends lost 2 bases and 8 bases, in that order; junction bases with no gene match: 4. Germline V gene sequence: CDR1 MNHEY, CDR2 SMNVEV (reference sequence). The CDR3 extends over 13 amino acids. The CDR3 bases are TGTGCCAGCAGTTTAGCCAGGGGGCGCGAAGCTTTCTTT. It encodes CASSLARGREAFF.

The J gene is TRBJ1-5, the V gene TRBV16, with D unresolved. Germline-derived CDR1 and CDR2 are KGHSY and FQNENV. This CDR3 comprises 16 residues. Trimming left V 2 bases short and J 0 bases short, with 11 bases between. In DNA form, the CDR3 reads TGTGCCAGCAGCCAAGACCACGATTATAGCAATCAGCCCCAGCATTTT. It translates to CASSQDHDYSNQPQHF.

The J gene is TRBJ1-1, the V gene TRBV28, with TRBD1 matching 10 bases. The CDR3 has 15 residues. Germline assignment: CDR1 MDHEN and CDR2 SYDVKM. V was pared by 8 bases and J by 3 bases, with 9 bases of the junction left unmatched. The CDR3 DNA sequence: TGTGCCAGCGAGAGCCTAGGGACAGGGGACACTGAAGCTTTCTTT. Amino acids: CASESLGTGDTEAFF.

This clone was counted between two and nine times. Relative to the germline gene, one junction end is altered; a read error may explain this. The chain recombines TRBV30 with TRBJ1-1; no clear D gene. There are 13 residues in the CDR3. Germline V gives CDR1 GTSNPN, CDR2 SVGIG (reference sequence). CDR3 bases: TGTGCCTGGAGTGTAGGGTCGAACGCTGAAGCTTTCTTT. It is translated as CAWSVGSNAEAFF.

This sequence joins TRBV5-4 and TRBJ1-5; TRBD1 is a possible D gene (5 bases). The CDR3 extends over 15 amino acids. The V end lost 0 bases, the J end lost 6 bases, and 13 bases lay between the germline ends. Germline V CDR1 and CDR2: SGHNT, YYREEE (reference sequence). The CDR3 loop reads CASSLGGLGPQPQHF. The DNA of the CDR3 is TGTGCCAGCAGCTTGGGGGGCCTAGGGCCTCAGCCCCAGCATTTT.

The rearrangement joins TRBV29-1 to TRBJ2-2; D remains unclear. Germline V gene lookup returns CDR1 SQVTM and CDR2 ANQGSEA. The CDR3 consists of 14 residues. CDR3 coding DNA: TGCAGTGCCCGTGGGGTAGCGAACACCGGGGAGCTGTTTTTT. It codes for CSARGVANTGELFF.